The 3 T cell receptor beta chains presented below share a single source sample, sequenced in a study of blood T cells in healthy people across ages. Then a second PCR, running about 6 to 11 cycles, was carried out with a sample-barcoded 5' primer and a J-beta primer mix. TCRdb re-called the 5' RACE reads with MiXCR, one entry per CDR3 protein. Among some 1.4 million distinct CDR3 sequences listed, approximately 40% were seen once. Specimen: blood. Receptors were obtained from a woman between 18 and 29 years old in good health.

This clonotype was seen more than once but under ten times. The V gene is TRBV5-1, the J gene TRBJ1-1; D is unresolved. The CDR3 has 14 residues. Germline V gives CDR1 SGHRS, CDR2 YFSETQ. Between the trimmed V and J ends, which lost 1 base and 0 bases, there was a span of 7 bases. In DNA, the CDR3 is TGCGCCAGCAGCTTGAAAGGACTGAACACTGAAGCTTTCTTT. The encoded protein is CASSLKGLNTEAFF.

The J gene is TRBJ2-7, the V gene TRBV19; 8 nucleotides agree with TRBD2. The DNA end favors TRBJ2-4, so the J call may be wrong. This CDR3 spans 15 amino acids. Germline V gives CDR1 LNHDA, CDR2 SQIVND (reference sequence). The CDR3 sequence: CASSIASGGLDIQYF. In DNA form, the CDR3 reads TGTGCCAGTAGTATAGCATCGGGAGGGTTGGACATTCAGTACTTC.

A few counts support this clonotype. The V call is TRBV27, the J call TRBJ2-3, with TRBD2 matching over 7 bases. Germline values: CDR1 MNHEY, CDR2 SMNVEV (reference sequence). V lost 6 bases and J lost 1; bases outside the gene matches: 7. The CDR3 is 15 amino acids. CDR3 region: CASRLGGGRTDTQYF. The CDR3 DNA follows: TGTGCCAGCAGACTTGGGGGGGGTCGCACAGATACGCAGTATTTT.